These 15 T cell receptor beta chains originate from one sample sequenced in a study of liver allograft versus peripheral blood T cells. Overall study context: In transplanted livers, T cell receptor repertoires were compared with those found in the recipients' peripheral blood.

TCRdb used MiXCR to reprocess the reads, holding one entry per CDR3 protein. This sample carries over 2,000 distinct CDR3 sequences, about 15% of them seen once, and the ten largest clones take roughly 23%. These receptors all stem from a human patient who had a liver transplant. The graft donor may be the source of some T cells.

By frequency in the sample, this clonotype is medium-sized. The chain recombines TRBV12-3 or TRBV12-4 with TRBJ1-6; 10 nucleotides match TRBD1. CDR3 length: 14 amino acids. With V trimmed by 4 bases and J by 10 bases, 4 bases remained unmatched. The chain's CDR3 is CASSSTGGKSPLHF. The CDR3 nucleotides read TGTGCCAGCAGTTCGACAGGGGGCAAATCACCCCTCCACTTT.

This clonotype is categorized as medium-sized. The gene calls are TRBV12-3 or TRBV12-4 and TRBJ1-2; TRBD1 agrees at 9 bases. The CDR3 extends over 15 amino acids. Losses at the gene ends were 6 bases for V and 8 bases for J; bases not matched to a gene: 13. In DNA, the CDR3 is TGTGCCAGCAGCACCCCCACAGGGGGCGCCGGGGGCTACACCTTC. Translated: CASSTPTGGAGGYTF.

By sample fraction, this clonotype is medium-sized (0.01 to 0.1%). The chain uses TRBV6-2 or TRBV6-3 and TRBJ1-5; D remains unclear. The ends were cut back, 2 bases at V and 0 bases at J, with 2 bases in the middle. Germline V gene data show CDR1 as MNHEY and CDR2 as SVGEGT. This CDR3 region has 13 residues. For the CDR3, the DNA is TGTGCCAGCAGTTACCTTAGCAATCAGCCCCAGCATTTT. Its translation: CASSYLSNQPQHF.

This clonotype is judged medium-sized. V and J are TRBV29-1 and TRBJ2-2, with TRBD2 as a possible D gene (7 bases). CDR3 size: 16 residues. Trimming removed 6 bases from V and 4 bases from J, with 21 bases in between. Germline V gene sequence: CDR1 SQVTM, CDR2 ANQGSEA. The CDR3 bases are TGCAGCGTCCTAGGGGGGGGGCAATATGTCACCGGGGAGCTGTTTTTT. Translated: CSVLGGGQYVTGELFF.

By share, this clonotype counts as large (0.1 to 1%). CDR3: CSVEGGEGESNEKLFF. DNA of the CDR3: TGCAGCGTTGAAGGGGGAGAGGGGGAATCTAATGAAAAACTGTTTTTT. The rearrangement uses TRBV29-1 and TRBJ1-4; a possible D gene is TRBD1 (6 bases). From germline, CDR1 is SQVTM and CDR2 ANQGSEA. Trimming removed 1 base at V and 3 bases at J, with 15 bases between. This CDR3 contains 16 residues.

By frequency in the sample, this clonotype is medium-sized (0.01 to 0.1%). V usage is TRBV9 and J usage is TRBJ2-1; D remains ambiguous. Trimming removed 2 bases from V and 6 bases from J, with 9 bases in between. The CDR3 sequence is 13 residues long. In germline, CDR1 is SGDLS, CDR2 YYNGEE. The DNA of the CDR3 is TGTGCCAGCAGCGTCCCTTGGGGCAATGAGCAGTTCTTC. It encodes CASSVPWGNEQFF. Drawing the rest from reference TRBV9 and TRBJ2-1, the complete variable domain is DSGVTQTPKHLITATGQRVTLRCSPRSGDLSVYWYQQSLDQGLQFLIQYYNGEERAKGNILERFSAQQFPDLHSELNLSSLELGDSALYFCASSVPWGNEQFFGPGTRLTVL.

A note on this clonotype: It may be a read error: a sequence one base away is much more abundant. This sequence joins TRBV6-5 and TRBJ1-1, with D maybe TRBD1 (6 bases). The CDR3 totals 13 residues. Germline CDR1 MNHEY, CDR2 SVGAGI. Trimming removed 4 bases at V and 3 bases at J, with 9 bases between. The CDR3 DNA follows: TGTGCCAGCAGTTCGGGGGGCGACACTGAAGCTTTCTTT. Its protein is CASSSGGDTEAFF.

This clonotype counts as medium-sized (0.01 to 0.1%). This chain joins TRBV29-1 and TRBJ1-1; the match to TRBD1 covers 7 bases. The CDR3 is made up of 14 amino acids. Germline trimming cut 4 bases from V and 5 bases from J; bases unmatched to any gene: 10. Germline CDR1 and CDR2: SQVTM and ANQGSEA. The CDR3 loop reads CSVVTGVYKTEAFF. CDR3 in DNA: TGCAGCGTTGTAACAGGGGTTTACAAAACTGAAGCTTTCTTT.

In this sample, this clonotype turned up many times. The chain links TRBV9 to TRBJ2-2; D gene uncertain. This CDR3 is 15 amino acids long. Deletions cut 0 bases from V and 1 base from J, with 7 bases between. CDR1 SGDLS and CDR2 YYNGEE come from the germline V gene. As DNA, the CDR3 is TGTGCCAGCAGCGTAGCAGAGCGGAACACCGGGGAGCTGTTTTTT. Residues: CASSVAERNTGELFF.

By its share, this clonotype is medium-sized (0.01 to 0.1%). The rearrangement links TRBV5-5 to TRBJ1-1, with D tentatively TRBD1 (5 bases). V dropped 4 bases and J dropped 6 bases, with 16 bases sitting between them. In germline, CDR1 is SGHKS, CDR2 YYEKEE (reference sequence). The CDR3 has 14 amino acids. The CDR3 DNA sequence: TGTGCCAGCAGCCCGTGGGGGGTTCGCGCTGAAGCTTTCTTT. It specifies CASSPWGVRAEAFF.

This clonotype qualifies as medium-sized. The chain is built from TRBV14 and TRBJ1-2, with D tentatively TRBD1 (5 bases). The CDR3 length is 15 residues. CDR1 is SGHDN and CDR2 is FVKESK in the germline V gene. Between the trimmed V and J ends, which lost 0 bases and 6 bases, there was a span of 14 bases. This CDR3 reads CASSQEPRRDDGYTF. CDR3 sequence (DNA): TGTGCCAGCAGCCAAGAACCACGCAGGGACGATGGCTACACCTTC.

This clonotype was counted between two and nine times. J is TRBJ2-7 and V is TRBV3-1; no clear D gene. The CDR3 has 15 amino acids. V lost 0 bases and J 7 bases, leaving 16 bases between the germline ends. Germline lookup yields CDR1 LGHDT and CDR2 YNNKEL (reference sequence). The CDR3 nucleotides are TGTGCCAGCAGCCAAGATTTAGGTACTTATGGGGAGCAGTACTTC. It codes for CASSQDLGTYGEQYF.

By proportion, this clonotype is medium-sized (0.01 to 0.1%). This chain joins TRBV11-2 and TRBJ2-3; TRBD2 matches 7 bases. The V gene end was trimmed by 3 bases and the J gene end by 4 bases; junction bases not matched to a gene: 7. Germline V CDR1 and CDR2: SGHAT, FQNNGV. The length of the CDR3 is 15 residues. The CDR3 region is CASSFSSGTSDTQYF. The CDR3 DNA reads TGTGCCAGCAGCTTCTCAAGCGGGACTTCAGATACGCAGTATTTT.

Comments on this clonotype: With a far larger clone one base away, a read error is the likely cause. The CDR3 DNA reads TGTGCCAGCAGTTACTCAATTCCGGGGCGACTGTTTTTT. Translating it yields CASSYSIPGRLFF. The rearrangement links TRBV6-5 to TRBJ1-4, with D maybe TRBD1 (5 bases). From germline, CDR1 is MNHEY and CDR2 SVGAGI. V lost 0 bases to trimming and J lost 13 bases, with 12 bases between them. CDR3 length: 13 amino acids.

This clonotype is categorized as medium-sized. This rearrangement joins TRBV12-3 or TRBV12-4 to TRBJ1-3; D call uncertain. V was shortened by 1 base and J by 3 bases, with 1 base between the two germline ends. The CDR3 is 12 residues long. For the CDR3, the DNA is TGTGCCAGCAGTTTAGATGGAAACACCATATATTTT. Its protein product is CASSLDGNTIYF.